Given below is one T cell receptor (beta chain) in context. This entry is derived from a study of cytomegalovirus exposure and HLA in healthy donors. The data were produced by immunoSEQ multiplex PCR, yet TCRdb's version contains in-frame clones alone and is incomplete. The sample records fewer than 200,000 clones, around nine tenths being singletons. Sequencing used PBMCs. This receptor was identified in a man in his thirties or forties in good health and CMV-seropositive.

In nucleotides, the CDR3 is TGTGCCAGCAGTTTTCTCGGGGTTACCAGGGCCGGGGAGCTGTTTTTT. Amino acid sequence: CASSFLGVTRAGELFF. This chain connects TRBV28 to TRBJ2-2; D might be TRBD1 or TRBD2, each matching 5 bases. Germline loops: CDR1 MDHEN, CDR2 SYDVKM. The CDR3 is 16 amino acids. V was clipped by 3 bases and J by 6 bases, with 17 bases between them.